This T cell receptor beta chain was profiled in a study of cytotoxic CD8 clonotypes in ibrutinib-treated CLL. Looking at the study overall: Response was recorded as partial in approximately 24 patients and complete in 2; at median approximately six years, 14 remained remitted and some 12 had progressed. The response samples were taken once patients had been treated for a median of about 12 months, range 6 to 36.

This clone was counted between two and nine times. This CDR3 is also generated by other DNA sequences in the sample. The CDR3 consists of 14 residues. The germline gives CDR1 LGHNA, CDR2 YSLEER. V was clipped by 4 bases and J by 1 base, with 8 bases between them. This table comes from immunoSEQ multiplex PCR, and its TCRdb copy is limited to in-frame clones, with some not included. This sample has some 61,000 clones, with about two thirds found just once. This sequence joins TRBV4-3 and TRBJ1-3, with D maybe TRBD1 (5 bases). The TCR originated in a human donor with chronic lymphocytic leukemia. Sequences were derived from PBMCs, sampled after 12 months of ibrutinib treatment. The CDR3 region is CASSPGGSGNTIYF. The CDR3 DNA follows: TGCGCCAGCAGCCCGGGGGGGTCTGGAAACACCATATATTTT.